The present entry profiles one T cell receptor beta chain with its context. The data stem from a study of blood T cell repertoires in COVID-19. Whole-study context: The United States, Italy and Spain supplied acute and convalescent COVID-19 samples. T cells, B-cell-depleted T cells, or PBMCs provided the cDNA or gDNA that served as material.

Germline CDR1 and CDR2: SGHRS and YFSETQ. Trimming took off 4 bases at V and 2 bases at J, with 10 bases between the two ends. This CDR3 region has 14 residues. In the authors' methods: Quantification of nucleated cells was approximated via reference gene primer amplification. Measured with immunoSEQ multiplex PCR; TCRdb has only the in-frame clones, and not every one. D and trimming were read from the DNA, whereas the V and J calls and clone size are those reported in that table. This table holds some 42,000 clones, around 85% found once. This sequence was found in a man aged 50 to 60 with active COVID-19. The genes are TRBV5-1 and TRBJ2-1; tentatively, D is TRBD2 (5 bases). Input material: peripheral blood. This CDR3 reads CASSRGLAYNEQFF. Written as DNA, the CDR3 is TGCGCCAGCAGCCGCGGACTCGCCTACAATGAGCAGTTCTTC.